This T cell receptor beta chain was captured in a study of blood T cells in healthy people across ages. Alongside a J-beta primer mix, a sample-barcoded 5' primer served in a second PCR lasting roughly 6 to 11 cycles. TCRdb reanalysed the 5' RACE reads using MiXCR and keeps one entry per CDR3 protein. This table holds 750,000 to 850,000 distinct CDR3 sequences, approximately 25% found once. These data also formed part of another study, on T cells of mothers and their children. That work contributes: The M1S primer of the second PCR added sample barcodes and 2-4 random nucleotides.

The sequence was obtained from a boy aged 10-17 years in good health. The sequenced material came from blood.

The DNA of the CDR3 is TGTGCCAGCAGCTTTATGACAGGTCGCAATCAGCCCCAGCATTTT. It specifies CASSFMTGRNQPQHF. The chain uses TRBV7-2 and TRBJ1-5, with D maybe TRBD1 (6 bases). Germline V gene lookup returns CDR1 SGHTA and CDR2 FQGNSA. The V gene lost 3 bases and the J gene lost 2 bases, with 11 bases spanning the gap. The CDR3 consists of 15 residues.